The 6 T cell receptor beta chains below all came from one sample that was sequenced in a study of human T cells and chemical hapten exposure. TCRdb called the RACE reads again in MiXCR, with one record for every CDR3 protein. The table records some 400,000 distinct CDR3 sequences, more than 4.5% of them present only once. Time point indicated: patch test 1, 2 weeks after DPC sensitization. Treatment: therapeutic diphenylcyclopropenone sensitization with weekly scalp DPC. The specimen comprised whole blood, sampled in connection with sensitization to the hapten diphenylcyclopropenone (DPC). Source of these receptors: a woman in her fifties or sixties with alopecia areata. Some clones in this sample may be carry-over from other donors' samples.

At least ten counts were recorded for this clonotype. J is TRBJ1-5 and V is TRBV5-1, with 7 bases fitting TRBD1. V shed 3 bases, J shed 4 bases, and the junction held 4 bases outside the gene matches. The CDR3 length is 14 residues. In germline, CDR1 is SGHRS, CDR2 YFSETQ. The CDR3 region is CASSSGGTNQPQHF. The CDR3 DNA reads as TGCGCCAGCAGCTCAGGGGGTACGAATCAGCCCCAGCATTTT.

The table lists this clonotype with many counts. The chain joins TRBV5-4 to TRBJ2-3; 7 nucleotides match TRBD1. The CDR3 is made up of 13 amino acids. After removal of 4 bases from V and 4 bases from J, the junction contained 3 bases not matched to a gene. In germline, CDR1 is SGHNT, CDR2 YYREEE (reference sequence). CDR3 loop: CASSQGQADTQYF. In nucleotides, the CDR3 is TGTGCCAGCAGCCAAGGACAGGCAGATACGCAGTATTTT.

At least ten counts were recorded for this clonotype. The chain links TRBV6-1 to TRBJ2-5; weak D call: TRBD1 (5 bases). This CDR3 has 10 residues. Germline CDR1 MNHNS, CDR2 SASEGT. V was trimmed by 6 bases and J by 7 bases, leaving 6 bases between them. The CDR3, as DNA: TGTGCCAGCAGCCAGGGGACCCAGTACTTC. As protein: CASSQGTQYF.

This clonotype has ten or more counts. The J gene is TRBJ2-3, the V gene TRBV20-1; tentative D call: TRBD2 (6 bases). From germline, CDR1 is DFQATT and CDR2 SNEGSKA (reference sequence). V was pared by 6 bases and J by 1 base, with 17 bases between. This CDR3 spans 15 amino acids. The CDR3 loop reads CSAGGRDAGTDTQYF. The CDR3 DNA is TGCAGTGCGGGGGGTCGGGACGCTGGCACAGATACGCAGTATTTT.

This chain uses TRBV6-2 or TRBV6-3 with TRBJ1-2; a possible D gene is TRBD1 (6 bases). The CDR3 has 15 amino acids. The ends were cut back, 4 bases at V and 4 bases at J, with 16 bases in the middle. Per germline, CDR1 MNHEY and CDR2 SVGEGT. The CDR3 nucleotides read TGTGCCAGCAGTTCCCAGGGGAAAGGAGTCTATGGCTACACCTTC. This translates into CASSSQGKGVYGYTF.

This clonotype occurred a few times. V usage is TRBV6-5 and J usage is TRBJ1-2; 9 bases map to TRBD1. CDR3 length equals 15 residues. V shed 4 bases, J shed 2 bases, and the junction held 5 bases outside the gene matches. Germline V gene sequence: CDR1 MNHEY, CDR2 SVGAGI. The CDR3 reads CASSFSGTGNYGYTF. CDR3 DNA: TGTGCCAGCAGTTTCTCCGGGACAGGGAACTATGGCTACACCTTC.